This T cell receptor (beta chain) was sequenced for a study of shared clonotypes between healthy human individuals. TCRdb's copy holds only in-frame clones and misses some; the assay was immunoSEQ multiplex PCR. The data contain about 2.4 million clones, 90% to 95% of them singletons. The CDR3 contains 15 residues. The V and J ends lost 3 bases and 7 bases, in that order; junction bases with no gene match: 7. CDR1 is SGHRS, CDR2 YFSETQ, per germline. The genes are TRBV5-1 and TRBJ2-5; 12 bases fit TRBD2. Sample: naive CD4+ T cells sorted from blood. Documented subset: CD45RA+ positively selected. This TCR was recovered from a man younger than 30 in good health. The CDR3 coding sequence is TGCGCCAGCAGCTCTCAGACTAGCGGGGGTTCGACCCAGTACTTC. Its translation: CASSSQTSGGSTQYF.